Listed below are T cell receptor beta chains from one sample, sequenced in a study of shared clonotypes between healthy human individuals. The method was immunoSEQ multiplex PCR; TCRdb's version includes in-frame clones alone and lacks a portion of them. The sample has about 530,000 clones; approximately 95% are singletons. Sequencing was carried out using naive CD4+ T cells sorted from blood. These receptors were taken from a woman aged 30 to 39 in good health. CDR3s include the opening cysteine and the closing phenylalanine or tryptophan. A D gene is named only where the DNA matches it firmly. The listing skips clone size in some rows; elsewhere it reads once, few, many or a size class.

CDR3nt,CDR3aa,abundance,j_gene,v_gene,d_gene
TGCGCCAGCAGCCCTGGGACAGGGGGCACTGAAGCTTTCTTT,CASSPGTGGTEAFF,NA,TRBJ1-1,TRBV5-1,TRBD1
TGTGCCAGCAGTGGGACAGGGGGTTTTAATGAAAAACTGTTTTTT,CASSGTGGFNEKLFF,NA,TRBJ1-4,TRBV2,TRBD1
TGTGCCAGCAGCTCTAGCTCAGGAGCCTACGAGCAGTACTTC,CASSSSSGAYEQYF,once,TRBJ2-7,TRBV5-3,NA
TGTGCCAGTAGTATTGGCGGGACAGAGACCCAGTACTTC,CASSIGGTETQYF,once,TRBJ2-5,TRBV19,NA
TGTGCCAGCTCACCAAAGTTGGGAAGCACCGGGGAGCTGTTTTTT,CASSPKLGSTGELFF,NA,TRBJ2-2,TRBV18,NA
TGCGCCAGCAGGCCATTGACAGGGTCGACTAATGAAAAACTGTTTTTT,CASRPLTGSTNEKLFF,NA,TRBJ1-4,TRBV5-1,TRBD1
TGCGCCAGCAGCTTGGGCGGGGCTCGGTATGGCTACACCTTC,CASSLGGARYGYTF,once,TRBJ1-2,TRBV5-1,NA
TGTGCCAGCAGCGTTGGACAGCCTTGGGGGGCCAACGTCCTGACTTTC,CASSVGQPWGANVLTF,few,TRBJ2-6,TRBV2,NA
TGTGCCAGCAGCTTAGTACCCTGGAGCTCCGAGCAGTACTTC,CASSLVPWSSEQYF,NA,TRBJ2-7,TRBV11-2,NA
TGTGCCAGCAGCAGTGTTCCGGGACTAGCTTACGAGCAGTACTTC,CASSSVPGLAYEQYF,NA,TRBJ2-7,TRBV5-8,TRBD2
TGTGCCTGGAGTGTTACTGTGAACTATGGCTACACCTTC,CAWSVTVNYGYTF,once,TRBJ1-2,TRBV30,NA
TGTGCCAGCAGCTTAGGACTACCCACCTACGAGCAGTACTTC,CASSLGLPTYEQYF,NA,TRBJ2-7,TRBV7-2,NA
TGTGCCAGCAGCTTAGTTCGTTCAGGGGGCGCAGAGACCCAGTACTTC,CASSLVRSGGAETQYF,NA,TRBJ2-5,TRBV11-2,TRBD1
TGTGCCAGCAGGATCCAGGGGACTTACGAAAAACTGTTTTTT,CASRIQGTYEKLFF,NA,TRBJ1-4,TRBV6-1,NA
TGTGCCTGGAGTGTTAATCGGGCTAGCGGGAGTTCGGATACGCAGTATTTT,CAWSVNRASGSSDTQYF,NA,TRBJ2-3,TRBV30,TRBD2
TGTGCCAGCAGTTTTAGGGGACAGGGGGCTTTCCAAGAGACCCAGTACTTC,CASSFRGQGAFQETQYF,NA,TRBJ2-5,TRBV27,TRBD1
TGTGCCAGCAGTTTGAGATTTAGCGAGCAGTACTTC,CASSLRFSEQYF,NA,TRBJ2-7,TRBV28,NA
TGTGCCACCCGGCGGGCAGGGAGCTCCTACGAGCAGTACTTC,CATRRAGSSYEQYF,NA,TRBJ2-7,TRBV25-1,NA
TGTGCCAGCAGCTTGTTGGACAGGGACTCCTACGAGCAGTACTTC,CASSLLDRDSYEQYF,once,TRBJ2-7,TRBV7-9,TRBD1
TGTGCCAGCAGTTTACAGGGGAGCTCCTACGAGCAGTACTTC,CASSLQGSSYEQYF,NA,TRBJ2-7,TRBV28,NA
TGCAGTGCTAAACGGGACGGGGACTTGTTCTTC,CSAKRDGDLFF,NA,TRBJ2-1,TRBV20-1,NA
TGTGCCAGCAGTGACCTTGGCAGCTCGATCTCCTACGAGCAGTACTTC,CASSDLGSSISYEQYF,NA,TRBJ2-7,TRBV2,NA
TGTGCCAGTAGTATTACGGGGGGCGCTCGCTATGGCTACACCTTC,CASSITGGARYGYTF,NA,TRBJ1-2,TRBV19,NA
TGCGCCAGCAGCTTGGGCCAGGGTGAGGGCTACACCTTC,CASSLGQGEGYTF,NA,TRBJ1-2,TRBV5-1,NA
TGTGCCAGCTCACCACCGGTGGTAGCGGAAAGCAATGAGCAGTTCTTC,CASSPPVVAESNEQFF,NA,TRBJ2-1,TRBV18,NA
TGTGCCAGTAGTATTTATGGGACTAGCGGGAGCAGTGAGCAGTTCTTC,CASSIYGTSGSSEQFF,NA,TRBJ2-1,TRBV19,TRBD2
TGTGCCAGCAGCGCCCGGGGCTACAATGGCTACACCTTC,CASSARGYNGYTF,NA,TRBJ1-2,TRBV6-5,NA
TGTGCCAGCAGCTTAGGGCAGTTACGGGCCATGAACACTGAAGCTTTCTTT,CASSLGQLRAMNTEAFF,NA,TRBJ1-1,TRBV7-2,NA
TGTGCCAGCAGTTTGAGAGGGAAAATGAACACTGAAGCTTTCTTT,CASSLRGKMNTEAFF,once,TRBJ1-1,TRBV28,NA
TGTGCCAGCAGCCAGGGACTAGCGGGAGGGCCTGAGCAGTTCTTC,CASSQGLAGGPEQFF,NA,TRBJ2-1,TRBV5-5,TRBD2
TGTGCCAGCAGCCCTGACAGGGCTCACCCCTGGGAGCAGTACTTC,CASSPDRAHPWEQYF,NA,TRBJ2-7,TRBV5-6,TRBD1
TGTGCCAGCAGCTTGGTCGCAGGGGACCTCCACACCTTC,CASSLVAGDLHTF,NA,TRBJ1-2,TRBV5-4,NA
TGTGCCAGCAGTACCCACGGGACAGAATCCGGCTACACCTTC,CASSTHGTESGYTF,NA,TRBJ1-2,TRBV28,TRBD1
TGCGCCAGCAGCTTCGGGGATCAAGAGACCCAGTACTTC,CASSFGDQETQYF,NA,TRBJ2-5,TRBV5-1,NA
TGTGCCAGCAGCTTATCGAGTACTAATGAAAAACTGTTTTTT,CASSLSSTNEKLFF,NA,TRBJ1-4,TRBV7-9,NA
TGTGCCAGCAGTGAACTCGGGTTTTACGAGCAGTACTTC,CASSELGFYEQYF,once,TRBJ2-7,TRBV6-5,NA
TGCGCCAGCACTCCAGAGGGACTAGCACGGTTCTTC,CASTPEGLARFF,NA,TRBJ2-1,TRBV10-2,TRBD2
TGTGCCAGCAGTGGTCAGGTCTCTAGCAATCAGCCCCAGCATTTT,CASSGQVSSNQPQHF,NA,TRBJ1-5,TRBV2,NA
TGTGCCAGCAGCCCAGGGTTAGTAGCGCCCAGCACAGATACGCAGTATTTT,CASSPGLVAPSTDTQYF,NA,TRBJ2-3,TRBV7-9,NA
TGTGCCAGCACCCTAGCGGACGTCACAGATACGCAGTATTTT,CASTLADVTDTQYF,NA,TRBJ2-3,TRBV9,TRBD2
TGTGCCTTAGGACTAGCGGGGGCAGATACGCAGTATTTT,CALGLAGADTQYF,NA,TRBJ2-3,TRBV7-9,TRBD2
TGTGCCAGCAGCTTGGCCACTCTACGGGGGTTGGGCTACACCTTC,CASSLATLRGLGYTF,NA,TRBJ1-2,TRBV11-2,NA